One TCR beta chain is described in this entry. As for treatment: some 20 received Ad26.COV2.S at low or high dose, single or two shots; 5 received placebo; per-sample allocation not given. After the first vaccine or placebo injection, samples were drawn on day 63. This specimen comes from a study of Ad26.COV2.S vaccination and SARS-CoV-2 variants. Study information: The study gave Ad26.COV2.S intramuscularly, once or twice 56 days apart.

Libraries were prepared by immunoSEQ multiplex PCR; TCRdb keeps only in-frame clonotypes and omits some of them. The table shows some 370,000 clones, with about 80% occurring only once. Source: peripheral blood, taken in a trial of Ad26.COV2.S vaccine versus placebo. This sequence originates from a person between 18 and 59 years old who received the Ad26.COV2.S COVID-19 vaccine or a placebo.

CDR3 bases: TGTGCCAGCAGCTTTTCTCGGGTTAGGAATTCACCCCTCCACTTT. Translation gives CASSFSRVRNSPLHF. This chain links TRBV5-6 with TRBJ1-6; D unresolved. From germline, CDR1 is SGHDT and CDR2 YYEEEE. V was clipped by 2 bases and J by 7 bases, with 13 bases between them. The CDR3 is 15 residues long.